The rows below give T cell receptor beta chains drawn from one sample of a study of beta chain features in type 1 diabetes. Libraries were prepared by immunoSEQ multiplex PCR; TCRdb keeps only in-frame clonotypes and omits some of them. The table records approximately 160,000 clones, 50% to 70% of them present only once. Sequencing was carried out using naive CD4+ T cells from blood. These receptors were obtained from a man aged 25 to 40 with type 1 diabetes. CDR3s include the opening cysteine and the closing phenylalanine or tryptophan.

j_call | v_call | cdr3_aa
TRBJ1-3 | TRBV29-1 | CSVSGDGGNTIYF
TRBJ2-7 | TRBV6-5 | CASSYEWAGNTYEQYF
TRBJ1-1 | TRBV11-2 | CASSLLPSVNTEAFF
TRBJ2-7 | TRBV18 | CASSTRTGSSYEQYF
TRBJ1-1 | TRBV30 | CAWTIQEDTEAFF
TRBJ2-1 | TRBV9 | CASSVLGSGNEQFF
TRBJ2-5 | TRBV4-1 | CASSQGDRDQETQYF
TRBJ2-5 | TRBV2 | CASMVLAGDSAQYF
TRBJ2-1 | TRBV20-1 | CSASDRERMIF
TRBJ1-4 | TRBV20-1 | CSAVGNEKLFF
TRBJ1-6 | TRBV27 | CASSFWAENSPLHF
TRBJ2-1 | TRBV13 | CASSLPARNYNEQFF
TRBJ1-2 | TRBV6-5 | CASSYTGQGGYTF
TRBJ2-1 | TRBV2 | CASNGGGGTYNEQFF
TRBJ1-2 | TRBV6-5 | CASSLSDYGYTF
TRBJ2-7 | TRBV7-2 | CASSFSGTGGYEQYF
TRBJ2-1 | TRBV5-1 | CASTIGQGALPNEQFF
TRBJ2-5 | TRBV6-1 | CASSENRETQYF
TRBJ2-7 | TRBV7-9 | CASSMTDRGYEQYF
TRBJ2-2 | TRBV19 | CASSNRPNTGELFF
TRBJ1-1 | TRBV28 | CASSRDRVEAFF
TRBJ2-3 | TRBV29-1 | CSVGPQDTQYF
TRBJ1-1 | TRBV6-5 | CASIPGTGNTEAFF
TRBJ2-3 | TRBV7-2 | CASSPLADTQYF
TRBJ2-1 | TRBV19 | CASSIVGLAAYNEQFF
TRBJ2-3 | TRBV29-1 | CSVGTAHRTDTQYF
TRBJ2-2 | TRBV29-1 | CSVELGSAWGGELFF
TRBJ2-3 | TRBV7-9 | CASSLGLSTDTQYF
TRBJ2-5 | TRBV9 | CASSVTGNQETQYF
TRBJ2-5 | TRBV9 | CASSVANPETQYF
TRBJ1-2 | TRBV30 | CAWSVHQGGYGYTF
TRBJ2-5 | TRBV2 | CASTGLRDETQYF
TRBJ2-1 | TRBV13 | CASSLVRELTTKSSFF
TRBJ2-3 | TRBV7-2 | CASSFRSQDTQYF
TRBJ2-7 | TRBV25-1 | CASSEIGHEQYF
TRBJ2-3 | TRBV29-1 | CSVTAGATDTQYF
TRBJ1-2 | TRBV13 | CASSFGGRTPDGYTF
TRBJ1-6 | TRBV6-6 | CASSYIPRGNSPLHF
TRBJ2-3 | TRBV9 | CASSPLYDTQYF
TRBJ2-7 | TRBV5-1 | CASSLAEQIHTYEQYF
TRBJ1-6 | TRBV14 | CASSQDNSPLHF
TRBJ2-1 | TRBV20-1 | CSHGNEQFF
TRBJ2-7 | TRBV29-1 | CSGQVGRVSEQYF
TRBJ1-1 | TRBV29-1 | CSVGQFNTEAFF
TRBJ2-5 | TRBV29-1 | CSVVIGGETQYF
TRBJ2-5 | TRBV9 | CASSASQETQYF
TRBJ1-6 | TRBV1 | CTSSHTARNSPLHF
TRBJ2-3 | TRBV7-2 | CASTEGWTDTQYF
TRBJ2-5 | TRBV2 | CASSPNRNQETQYF